The source of this TCR beta chain is a study of cytomegalovirus exposure and HLA in healthy donors. Findings of the study overall: It was 164 TCR beta chains that were listed as cytomegalovirus-associated. According to a subsequent analysis, TCR clusters identified in the first cohort showed a tendency to co-occur across the approximately 120 validation repertoires.

The assay was immunoSEQ multiplex PCR, and TCRdb's table has in-frame clones only and misses some. The sample has roughly 190,000 clones; about 82% are singletons. There are 12 residues in the CDR3. With 2 bases clipped from V and 7 bases from J, the junction kept 0 bases outside the gene matches. Germline V lookup: CDR1 WNHNN, CDR2 SYGVQD (reference sequence). Concerning this clone itself: Its antigen is undetermined.

The sample comprised PBMCs. The V and J genes are TRBV10-1 and TRBJ1-1; 8 nucleotides line up with TRBD1. The TCR comes from a woman aged 18-29 years in good health and CMV-seronegative. Here the CDR3 reads CASSETGGEAFF. The CDR3 DNA reads as TGCGCCAGCAGTGAGACAGGGGGTGAAGCTTTCTTT.